The 25 T cell receptor beta chains given below trace back to one sample, sequenced in a study of blood T cell repertoires in COVID-19. The repertoire was sequenced with immunoSEQ multiplex PCR; TCRdb's copy has only in-frame clones and lacks some. The sample yields over 100,000 clones, about 80% seen once. Sequencing was done on a sample of peripheral blood. These receptors originate from a human donor in a cohort sampled during active COVID-19.

V usage is TRBV5-5 and J usage is TRBJ2-7; 13 bases line up with TRBD2. Germline trimming cut 5 bases from V and 2 bases from J; bases unmatched to any gene: 4. This CDR3 has 15 amino acids. The germline CDR1 and CDR2 sequences are SGHKS and YYEKEE (reference sequence). CDR3 nucleotides: TGTGCCAGCAGACCCACTAGCGGGGGGGCCTACGAGCAGTACTTC. Protein sequence: CASRPTSGGAYEQYF.

CDR3 residues: CASSLEAGGNGSPLHF. In DNA, the CDR3 is TGTGCCAGCAGCTTAGAGGCCGGGGGGAACGGGTCACCCCTCCACTTT. The chain links TRBV11-2 to TRBJ1-6; D is perhaps TRBD1 (5 bases). The CDR3 is 16 amino acids. The V end was cut by 0 bases, the J end by 10 bases, with 16 bases between. Germline loops: CDR1 SGHAT, CDR2 FQNNGV.

V gene TRBV7-2 combines with J gene TRBJ1-2; 10 bases match TRBD1. The germline V gene has CDR1 SGHTA and CDR2 FQGNSA. The CDR3 has 15 residues. The trim removed 7 bases at V and 6 bases at J, leaving 11 bases unmatched. The CDR3 here is CASIPRPDRGDGYTF. In DNA form, the CDR3 reads TGTGCCAGCATCCCCCGGCCGGACAGGGGGGATGGCTACACCTTC.

The V gene is TRBV11-2, the J gene TRBJ1-4, with D uncertain. The CDR3 length is 19 residues. V lost 0 bases, J lost 4 bases, and 21 bases lay in between. Germline assignment: CDR1 SGHAT and CDR2 FQNNGV. CDR3 in amino acids: CASSLDWRAVGTLNEKLFF. CDR3 coding DNA: TGTGCCAGCAGCTTAGATTGGAGAGCGGTGGGAACTCTTAATGAAAAACTGTTTTTT. Filled out from reference TRBV11-2 and TRBJ1-4, the complete variable domain reads EAGVAQSPRYKIIEKRQSVAFWCNPISGHATLYWYQQILGQGPKLLIQFQNNGVVDDSQLPKDRFSAERLKGVDSTLKIQPAKLEDSAVYLCASSLDWRAVGTLNEKLFFGSGTQLSVL.

V is TRBV19 and J is TRBJ2-3; a possible D gene is TRBD2 (5 bases). This CDR3 contains 15 residues. Germline lookup yields CDR1 LNHDA and CDR2 SQIVND (reference sequence). V was cut by 4 bases and J by 8 bases, with 19 bases left in between. The CDR3 DNA reads as TGTGCCAGTAGTACTACCGGCCTCGGGATCGGTACGCAGTATTTT. Protein: CASSTTGLGIGTQYF.

V is TRBV10-3 and J is TRBJ1-3, with D perhaps matching TRBD1 (5 bases). Germline V gives CDR1 ENHRY, CDR2 SYGVKD. The V gene lost 3 bases and the J gene lost 4 bases, with 10 bases spanning the gap. The CDR3 sequence is 14 residues long. This chain's CDR3 is CAISDWQGGNTIYF. The CDR3 DNA is TGTGCCATCAGTGATTGGCAGGGAGGAAACACCATATATTTT.

The sample holds one count of this clone. The chain carries TRBV7-9 and TRBJ1-2; 7 bases are a match to TRBD1. CDR1 and CDR2 (germline): SEHNR, FQNEAQ (reference sequence). V was pared by 1 base and J by 5 bases, with 7 bases of the junction left unmatched. The CDR3 totals 15 residues. CDR3 DNA: TGTGCCAGCAGCTTAGGTGACAGGGCCTCATATGGCTACACCTTC. It encodes CASSLGDRASYGYTF.

The chain couples TRBV28 to TRBJ2-4; D possibly corresponds to TRBD1 (6 bases). CDR3 size: 15 residues. The V end was cut by 6 bases, the J end by 0 bases, with 12 bases between. Germline V gene lookup returns CDR1 MDHEN and CDR2 SYDVKM. CDR3 protein: CASSRGTLAKNIQYF. The DNA for the CDR3 is TGTGCCAGCAGCCGTGGGACACTAGCCAAAAACATTCAGTACTTC.

The V and J genes are TRBV5-1 and TRBJ1-4, with D possibly being TRBD1 (6 bases). CDR1 is SGHRS, CDR2 YFSETQ, per germline. The CDR3 sequence is 15 residues long. Trimming left V 0 bases short and J 7 bases short, with 13 bases between. CDR3 DNA sequence: TGCGCCAGCAGCTTGGCGGACAGAGCCTTTGAAAAACTGTTTTTT. Translating gives CASSLADRAFEKLFF.

This clone was observed a few times. The chain combines TRBV6-5 with TRBJ1-5, with 7 bases lining up with TRBD1. This CDR3 is built from 13 residues. Germline V gene lookup returns CDR1 MNHEY and CDR2 SVGAGI. V gave up 6 bases and J gave up 7 bases; unmatched junction bases: 6. CDR3 loop: CASRQGLWQPQHF. CDR3 DNA sequence: TGTGCCAGCAGACAGGGGTTGTGGCAGCCCCAGCATTTT.

V usage is TRBV2 and J usage is TRBJ2-2, with TRBD1 identical over 7 bases. The CDR3 has 13 residues. Germline CDR1 SNHLY, CDR2 FYNNEI. Trimming took 8 bases from V and 5 from J; bases not matched to a gene: 5. CDR3 nucleotide sequence: TGTGCCAGCCAGGGGGAAAGGACCGGGGAGCTGTTTTTT. It specifies CASQGERTGELFF.

This clone was recorded only once. The chain carries TRBV18 and TRBJ1-1; D not resolved. Between the trimmed V and J ends, which lost 6 bases and 1 base, there was a span of 12 bases. The CDR3 covers 14 residues. Germline V gives CDR1 KGHSH, CDR2 LQKENI. CDR3 nucleotides: TGTGCCAGCTCCCTTACTGAGTCGAACACTGAAGCTTTCTTT. Translated: CASSLTESNTEAFF.

This clone occurred a few times. The chain couples TRBV5-1 to TRBJ1-6, with a possible D match to TRBD1 (5 bases). There are 14 residues in the CDR3. V was pared by 4 bases and J by 3 bases, with 8 bases between. The germline gives CDR1 SGHRS, CDR2 YFSETQ. The CDR3: CASSPGNYNSPLHF. Written as DNA, the CDR3 is TGCGCCAGCAGCCCAGGGAACTATAATTCACCCCTCCACTTT.

The chain joins TRBV28 to TRBJ1-1; D is perhaps TRBD1 (6 bases). In germline, CDR1 is MDHEN, CDR2 SYDVKM. The V end lost 5 bases, the J end lost 1 base, and 11 bases lay between the germline ends. This CDR3 is 14 amino acids long. The CDR3 spells CASSTQGRNTEAFF. DNA for the CDR3: TGTGCCAGCAGTACACAGGGCAGGAACACTGAAGCTTTCTTT.

The chain links TRBV6-1 to TRBJ2-1, with TRBD1 matching over 8 bases. Germline CDR1 and CDR2: MNHNS and SASEGT. Trimming at V came to 3 bases and at J to 3 bases, leaving 4 bases not matched to a gene. The CDR3 length is 15 residues. CDR3 amino acids: CASSDGQGGYNEQFF. DNA for the CDR3: TGTGCCAGCAGTGACGGACAGGGTGGCTACAATGAGCAGTTCTTC.

The rearrangement joins TRBV15 to TRBJ2-1; TRBD1 is a possible D gene (6 bases). Trimming cost V 0 bases and J 12 bases, with 18 bases left between them. This CDR3 has 15 amino acids. Germline V CDR1 and CDR2: LNHNV, YYDKDF (reference sequence). The CDR3 DNA follows: TGTGCCACCAGCAGAGATCGGACAGCCCTGCAGGGGCAGTTCTTC. Translated: CATSRDRTALQGQFF.

The rearrangement links TRBV19 to TRBJ2-1; weak D call: TRBD1 (6 bases). Germline V CDR1 and CDR2: LNHDA, SQIVND (reference sequence). Trimming cost V 5 bases and J 9 bases, with 14 bases left between them. This CDR3 is 13 amino acids long. The CDR3 spells CASSQGLGTEQFF. CDR3 bases: TGTGCCAGTAGTCAGGGGTTGGGGACTGAGCAGTTCTTC.

The chain uses TRBV20-1 and TRBJ1-4; unclear D gene. V lost 3 bases, J lost 4 bases, and 9 bases lay in between. This CDR3 has 13 amino acids. From germline, CDR1 is DFQATT and CDR2 SNEGSKA (reference sequence). CDR3 bases: TGCAGTGCTAGTGGCAGTCTTAATGAAAAACTGTTTTTT. It yields the protein CSASGSLNEKLFF.

V is TRBV5-1 and J is TRBJ2-2; 8 bases agree with TRBD1. Per the germline V gene, CDR1 is SGHRS and CDR2 is YFSETQ. V shed 3 bases and J 3 bases; nucleotides not matched to a gene: 4. The CDR3 spans 15 residues. In DNA, the CDR3 is TGCGCCAGCAGCTCTTTACAGGGGGACACCGGGGAGCTGTTTTTT. It translates to CASSSLQGDTGELFF.

The table lists this clone with a few counts. The chain has TRBV11-1 and TRBJ2-2; TRBD1 might be the D (6 bases). Germline V CDR1 and CDR2: SGHAT, FQDESV (reference sequence). The length of the CDR3 is 16 residues. V lost 3 bases, J lost 6 bases, and 17 bases lay in between. The CDR3 reads CASSFLAGEWSGELFF. CDR3 in DNA: TGTGCCAGCAGCTTTCTGGCAGGGGAGTGGTCCGGGGAGCTGTTTTTT.

The chain joins TRBV27 to TRBJ1-1; TRBD1 matches 7 bases. Germline V lookup: CDR1 MNHEY, CDR2 SMNVEV (reference sequence). There are 14 residues in the CDR3. V gave up 8 bases and J gave up 1 base; unmatched junction bases: 7. CDR3 DNA sequence: TGTGCCAGCGGTCGCGACAGGGCGAACACTGAAGCTTTCTTT. This translates into CASGRDRANTEAFF.

This clone was observed a single time. This chain uses TRBV6-2 or TRBV6-3 with TRBJ1-5, with D uncertain. V was cut by 2 bases and J by 7 bases, with 12 bases left in between. There are 14 residues in the CDR3. Germline V gene sequence: CDR1 MNHEY, CDR2 SVGEGT. CDR3 residues: CASSYPGGRQPQHF. CDR3 bases: TGTGCCAGCAGTTACCCGGGTGGTCGGCAGCCCCAGCATTTT.

The chain joins TRBV7-2 to TRBJ2-7, with TRBD1 matching over 8 bases. CDR3 length: 15 residues. The V and J ends lost 6 bases and 2 bases, in that order; junction bases with no gene match: 9. Germline loops: CDR1 SGHTA, CDR2 FQGNSA. For the CDR3, the DNA is TGTGCCAGCAGTCGACCGACAGGGGAAGCCTACGAGCAGTACTTC. Translating gives CASSRPTGEAYEQYF.

This chain joins TRBV12-5 and TRBJ2-5, with TRBD2 as a possible D gene (6 bases). CDR3 size: 12 residues. Trimming removed 7 bases at V and 4 bases at J, with 10 bases between. Germline-derived CDR1 and CDR2 are LGHNT and FRNRAP. CDR3 nucleotides: TGTGCTAGTGCCCGGGGAGGAGAGACCCAGTACTTC. As protein: CASARGGETQYF.

This chain joins TRBV5-5 and TRBJ1-1; D not certain. V lost 4 bases and J 3 bases, leaving 16 bases between the germline ends. Germline assignment: CDR1 SGHKS and CDR2 YYEKEE (reference sequence). The CDR3 loop spans 15 amino acids. The CDR3 sequence: CASSIRRVEYTEAFF. CDR3 nucleotides: TGTGCCAGCAGCATAAGGAGGGTTGAATACACTGAAGCTTTCTTT. Full variable domain (rest looked up from reference TRBV5-5 and TRBJ1-1): DAGVTQSPTHLIKTRGQQVTLRCSPISGHKSVSWYQQVLGQGPQFIFQYYEKEERGRGNFPDRFSARQFPNYSSELNVNALLLGDSALYLCASSIRRVEYTEAFFGQGTRLTVV.